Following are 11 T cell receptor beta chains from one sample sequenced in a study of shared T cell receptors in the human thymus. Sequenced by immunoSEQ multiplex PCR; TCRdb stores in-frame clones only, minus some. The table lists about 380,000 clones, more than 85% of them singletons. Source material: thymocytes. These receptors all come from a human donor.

CDR3 in DNA: TGTGCCAGCACCAACATCCCCGCCGGACAAGAGACCCAGTACTTC. As protein: CASTNIPAGQETQYF. The chain links TRBV7-2 to TRBJ2-5, with no clear D. V lost 7 bases and J 2 bases, leaving 17 bases between the germline ends. CDR1 is SGHTA and CDR2 is FQGNSA in the germline V gene. This CDR3 is built from 15 residues.

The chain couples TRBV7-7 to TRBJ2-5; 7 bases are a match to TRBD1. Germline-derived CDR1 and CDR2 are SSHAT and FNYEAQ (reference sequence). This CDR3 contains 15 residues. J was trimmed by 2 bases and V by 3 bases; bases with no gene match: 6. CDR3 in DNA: TGTGCCAGCAGCTTCGGACAGGCTCCTCAAGAGACCCAGTACTTC. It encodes CASSFGQAPQETQYF. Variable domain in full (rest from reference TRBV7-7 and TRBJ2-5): GAGVSQSPRYKVTKRGQDVTLRCDPISSHATLYWYQQALGQGPEFLTYFNYEAQPDKSGLPSDRFSAERPEGSISTLTIQRTEQRDSAMYRCASSFGQAPQETQYFGPGTRLLVL.

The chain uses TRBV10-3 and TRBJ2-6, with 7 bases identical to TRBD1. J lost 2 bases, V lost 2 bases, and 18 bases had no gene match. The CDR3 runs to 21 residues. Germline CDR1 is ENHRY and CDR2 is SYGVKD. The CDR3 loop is CAISETAGKDRASPGANVLTF. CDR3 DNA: TGTGCCATCAGTGAGACCGCCGGTAAAGACAGGGCCTCCCCTGGGGCCAACGTCCTGACTTTC.

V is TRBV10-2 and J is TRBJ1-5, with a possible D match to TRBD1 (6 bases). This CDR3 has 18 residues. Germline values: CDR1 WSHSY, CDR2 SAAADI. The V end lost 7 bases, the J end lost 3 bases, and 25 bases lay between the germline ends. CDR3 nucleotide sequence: TGCGCCAGCATGGTGGGGATCGACCCGGGACACGTCAATCAGCCCCAGCATTTT. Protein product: CASMVGIDPGHVNQPQHF.

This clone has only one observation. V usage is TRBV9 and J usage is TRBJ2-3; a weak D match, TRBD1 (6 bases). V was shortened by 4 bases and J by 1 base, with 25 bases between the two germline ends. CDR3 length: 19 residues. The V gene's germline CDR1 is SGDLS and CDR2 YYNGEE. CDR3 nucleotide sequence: TGTGCCAGCAGCCCCAACGTAGGGGGTCCGCCTAATCGCACAGATACGCAGTATTTT. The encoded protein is CASSPNVGGPPNRTDTQYF.

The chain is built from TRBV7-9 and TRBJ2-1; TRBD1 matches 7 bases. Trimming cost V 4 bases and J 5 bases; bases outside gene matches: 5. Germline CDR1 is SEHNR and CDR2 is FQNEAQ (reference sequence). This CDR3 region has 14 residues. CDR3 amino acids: CASSWGQTNNEQFF. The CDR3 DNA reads TGTGCCAGCAGCTGGGGACAGACTAACAATGAGCAGTTCTTC.

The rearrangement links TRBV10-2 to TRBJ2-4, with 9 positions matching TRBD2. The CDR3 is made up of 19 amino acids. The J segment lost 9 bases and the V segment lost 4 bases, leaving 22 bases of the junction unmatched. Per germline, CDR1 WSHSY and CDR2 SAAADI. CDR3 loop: CASSGAPSVREGLLSIQYF. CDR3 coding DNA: TGCGCCAGCAGTGGTGCACCATCTGTGCGGGAGGGCCTTCTTAGCATTCAGTACTTC.

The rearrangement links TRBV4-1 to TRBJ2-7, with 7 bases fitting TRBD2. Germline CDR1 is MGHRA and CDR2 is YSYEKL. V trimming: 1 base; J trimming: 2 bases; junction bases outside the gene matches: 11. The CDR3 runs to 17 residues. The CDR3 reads CASSQVRLAVLTYEQYF. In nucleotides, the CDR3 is TGCGCCAGCAGCCAAGTTCGTCTAGCGGTCCTTACCTACGAGCAGTACTTC.

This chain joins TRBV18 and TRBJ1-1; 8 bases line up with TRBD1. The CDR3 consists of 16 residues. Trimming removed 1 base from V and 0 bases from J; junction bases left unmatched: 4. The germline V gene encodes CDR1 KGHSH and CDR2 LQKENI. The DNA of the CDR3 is TGTGCCAGCTCACCACGGGACAGGAGAATGAACACTGAAGCTTTCTTT. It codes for CASSPRDRRMNTEAFF.

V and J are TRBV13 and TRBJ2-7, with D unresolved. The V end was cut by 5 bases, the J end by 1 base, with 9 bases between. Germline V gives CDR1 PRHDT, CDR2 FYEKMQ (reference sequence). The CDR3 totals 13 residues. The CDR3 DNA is TGTGCCAGCAGCCCGGACGGATCCTACGAGCAGTACTTC. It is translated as CASSPDGSYEQYF.

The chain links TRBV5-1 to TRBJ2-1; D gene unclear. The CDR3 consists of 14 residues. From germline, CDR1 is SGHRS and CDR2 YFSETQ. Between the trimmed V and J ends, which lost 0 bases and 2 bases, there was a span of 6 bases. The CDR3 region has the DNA TGCGCCAGCAGCTTGGGCCAAACCTACAATGAGCAGTTCTTC. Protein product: CASSLGQTYNEQFF.